The TCR beta chain described here comes from a study of cytomegalovirus exposure and HLA in healthy donors. Study-wide background: Drawn from HLA-typed donors, tens of millions of unique TCRs were held in an early data release. Among the roughly 400 genotyped donors, about 81% were placed in the Caucasian-associated ancestry cluster. The study's findings and limits: Sequencing likely generated an artifact that appeared as a cluster of highly shared sequence variants.

Only one count was recorded for this clone. Its antigen remains unknown. Deletions cut 3 bases from V and 5 bases from J, with 13 bases between. There are 15 residues in the CDR3. CDR1 LNHDA and CDR2 SQIVND come from the germline V gene (reference sequence). PCR employed 60 Vbeta and 13 Jbeta primers. Repertoires were generated with immunoSEQ multiplex PCR, while TCRdb's copy carries only in-frame clones and drops some. The sample shows about 160,000 clones, 82% of them seen only once. The chain has TRBV19 and TRBJ2-2; perhaps TRBD1 as D (5 bases). The material sequenced was PBMCs. This TCR came from a middle-aged man in good health and CMV-seropositive. The DNA of the CDR3 is TGTGCCAGTAGTATCGGTCAGGGTAGGACCGGGGAGCTGTTTTTT. Translated, it gives CASSIGQGRTGELFF.